Each of the 21 T cell receptor beta chains below was sequenced from the same sample in a study of T cells expressing NK-cell markers. Following a re-call of the 5' RACE reads, TCRdb has one entry per CDR3 protein and lacks DNA. The ten most abundant clones cover approximately 4% of a sample with 500,000 to 700,000 distinct CDR3 sequences. The sample comprised blood T cells: a sorted CD56 or NKG2C T cell subset, CD4+ or CD8+ T cells, or bulk PBMC T cells (not recorded which). The receptors were gathered from a man in his late teens or twenties in good health.

V and J are TRBV9 and TRBJ1-1; there is no DNA to check the TCRdb D call of TRBD1. The CDR3 is 13 amino acids. Germline V gives CDR1 SGDLS, CDR2 YYNGEE. This CDR3 reads CASRRGGSTEAFF.

The V gene is TRBV20-1, the J gene TRBJ1-5; no DNA is available, so the TRBD1 call from TCRdb remains unchecked. The germline CDR1 and CDR2 sequences are DFQATT and SNEGSKA (reference sequence). The CDR3 totals 16 residues. The CDR3 protein is CSARDGSRGNNQPQHF.

The V and J genes are TRBV6-5 and TRBJ2-7; the TCRdb call, TRBD1, lacks DNA for checking. The V gene's germline CDR1 is MNHEY and CDR2 SVGAGI. The CDR3 spans 15 residues. The CDR3 loop reads CASSYGAGGFYEQYF.

This chain connects TRBV7-9 to TRBJ1-1; lacking DNA, the TRBD1 call made by TCRdb goes unchecked. Germline-derived CDR1 and CDR2 are SEHNR and FQNEAQ (reference sequence). CDR3 size: 16 residues. CDR3 loop: CASSLAPGQGDTEAFF.

This rearrangement joins TRBV14 to TRBJ1-6. This CDR3 has 13 residues. Germline V gene lookup returns CDR1 SGHDN and CDR2 FVKESK. The CDR3 spells CASSQYRNSPLHF.

The chain has TRBV28 and TRBJ2-7; TCRdb designates TRBD1, a call that cannot be tested without DNA. Germline V lookup: CDR1 MDHEN, CDR2 SYDVKM. This CDR3 has 15 amino acids. The CDR3: CASSPLRTGDYEQYF.

This rearrangement joins TRBV3-1 to TRBJ2-1; TCRdb outputs TRBD2, but without DNA this stays unchecked. The germline CDR1 and CDR2 sequences are LGHDT and YNNKEL (reference sequence). The CDR3 length is 13 residues. CDR3 residues: CASSQGPEAGQFF.

This chain links TRBV20-1 with TRBJ2-1; the D call of TRBD1 rests on TCRdb alone, since no DNA is present to check it. The CDR3 covers 11 residues. Germline V gives CDR1 DFQATT, CDR2 SNEGSKA (reference sequence). CDR3 residues: CSAPGPYEQFF.

J is TRBJ1-1 and V is TRBV2; the TRBD1 assignment by TCRdb is unverifiable without DNA. The CDR3 is 14 amino acids. Germline values: CDR1 SNHLY, CDR2 FYNNEI. The CDR3 region is CASSGVRGGTEAFF.

The rearrangement uses TRBV6-1 and TRBJ2-7; without DNA, the TCRdb call of TRBD2 cannot be checked. Germline CDR1 reads MNHNS; CDR2 reads SASEGT. This CDR3 comprises 17 residues. The CDR3 spells CASTPRDSPGHTYEQYF.

This chain uses TRBV12-3 or TRBV12-4 with TRBJ2-4. This CDR3 contains 17 residues. The CDR3 here is CASSLALGILAKNIQYF.

The J gene is TRBJ2-3, the V gene TRBV6-2 or TRBV6-3; checking the TCRdb D call of TRBD2 is not possible without DNA. The CDR3 extends over 15 amino acids. Germline CDR1 is MNHEY and CDR2 is SVGEGT. The chain's CDR3 is CASKIRDGRRDTQYF.

The V call is TRBV5-1, the J call TRBJ2-7; no DNA is available, so the TRBD1 call from TCRdb remains unchecked. This CDR3 is built from 14 residues. CDR1 and CDR2 (germline): SGHRS, YFSETQ. The CDR3 here is CASSSVTGSHEQYF.

The gene calls are TRBV10-3 and TRBJ2-7; the D call of TRBD1 rests on TCRdb alone, since no DNA is present to check it. The CDR3 has 14 residues. The germline gives CDR1 ENHRY, CDR2 SYGVKD. CDR3 region: CAIRGRDITYEQYF.

The V gene is TRBV2, the J gene TRBJ2-3; as DNA is missing, the TRBD2 call by TCRdb cannot be tested. The CDR3 totals 16 residues. Germline V CDR1 and CDR2: SNHLY, FYNNEI. CDR3: CASTDIGLAATDTQYF.

The chain employs TRBV5-1 and TRBJ2-2. Per germline, CDR1 SGHRS and CDR2 YFSETQ. The CDR3 length is 13 residues. The CDR3 reads CASSSRSTGELFF.

This rearrangement joins TRBV7-6 to TRBJ2-5; TCRdb gives TRBD2 as the D gene, but with no DNA this cannot be confirmed. The CDR3 runs to 14 residues. CDR1 and CDR2 from the germline V gene are SGHVS and FNYEAQ. Here the CDR3 reads CASSHWGDQETQYF.

The chain carries TRBV12-3 or TRBV12-4 and TRBJ1-5; TCRdb selects TRBD1, and the lack of DNA leaves this call unchecked. The CDR3 contains 14 residues. The CDR3: CASTAGVFNQPQHF.

V and J are TRBV12-3 or TRBV12-4 and TRBJ1-1; TCRdb gives TRBD1 as the D gene, but with no DNA this cannot be confirmed. The CDR3 runs to 11 residues. CDR3 in amino acids: CADGEGQDAFF.

The chain carries TRBV20-1 and TRBJ2-7; the D call from TCRdb, TRBD1, cannot be confirmed without DNA. Germline CDR1 DFQATT, CDR2 SNEGSKA (reference sequence). CDR3 length: 15 residues. The CDR3 sequence is CSASGGDRGQYEQYF.

The rearrangement uses TRBV21-1 and TRBJ2-4; lacking DNA, the TRBD1 call made by TCRdb goes unchecked. TRBV21-1 is a known pseudogene. The CDR3 extends over 15 amino acids. CDR3 sequence: CASSDSLLAKNIQYF.